Sequencing of this T cell receptor (beta chain) was carried out in a study of glioma-infiltrating T cells after dendritic cell vaccination (dated by TCRdb to the mid-2010s). Turning to the overall study: The cohort included about 15 glioblastoma patients drawn from Phase I and II dendritic cell vaccination trials, of whom 9 were newly diagnosed and 6 had recurrent disease. Each patient was given three intradermal dendritic cell vaccine injections, spaced two weeks apart, in the arm below the axilla. Survival after dendritic cell vaccination was correlated with TCR sequencing metrics, such as TIL content and the overlap between tumor and blood repertoires. Between about 2002 and 2013, patients were given autologous tumor lysate-pulsed dendritic cell vaccination. Tumor-infiltrating lymphocyte content was quantified and tumor and blood repertoires were compared in dendritic cell-vaccinated glioblastoma patients by deep sequencing of TCR beta CDR3 regions. The vaccine was prepared from monocyte-derived dendritic cells that were cultured for around 7 days with IL-4 and GM-CSF and then pulsed overnight with autologous tumor lysate. Results the study describes overall, beyond this receptor: The response model built on TCR overlap across three groups was characterized as speculative, with prospective validation still needed. The cohort was small and heterogeneous, few patients had complete blood and tumor sets, and even fewer had initial-recurrent tumor pairs. Longer time to progression and overall survival after dendritic cell vaccination were predicted by higher estimated pretreatment TIL content. No direct relationship between TCR clonality and survival was found, suggesting that a diverse polyclonal response may matter.

This specimen's time point label, interpreted: after dendritic cell vaccination, including at tumor progression/relapse. Selection of patients required sufficient residual fresh-frozen tumor tissue and over two years of available survival data. An isocitrate dehydrogenase mutation was not carried by any of the glioblastoma patients, although molecular status was otherwise variable. PBMC collection took place before vaccination, two weeks after the third vaccination, and at tumor progression if progression occurred. The Qiagen DNeasy Blood extraction Kit was used for extraction of genomic DNA. For this clone: Its antigen is still unknown. Per-base qualities were not stored, and no clone one base away is much larger.

Using the immunoSEQ assay, TCRB CDR3 regions were amplified from roughly 1.9 micrograms of genomic DNA, or from all available DNA when less than that was on hand. For multiplex PCR, 60 forward primers for TCR V beta segments and 13 reverse primers for J beta segments were used. To estimate the number of reads per starting template, synthetic control templates were added to each sample at limiting dilution. Reads of 87 bp were generated by sequencing on the Illumina HiSeq System. Concerning the study's data processing: PCR and sequencing errors were removed by a nearest neighbor algorithm that merged closely related sequences. TCR overlap was measured as the percentage of unique tumor TCR beta sequences also present in the same patient's peripheral blood. TCRdb took over this immuneACCESS table, retaining in-frame rearrangements with V and J assigned. Such tables are incomplete; in checked studies, under half of the missing clones stem from an unresolved V gene, and the remainder is unexplained. From that table come the V and J calls and clone size; the DNA was used to work out D and trimming. Here the sample has just under 60,000 clones; approximately 80% occur a single time. Jointly, the top ten make up about a sixth of the sample.

CDR1 and CDR2 are drawn from the germline V gene: SGHAT, FQNNGV. From cysteine to phenylalanine, the CDR3 is 14 amino acids long. Just CDR3 DNA is preserved here, 42 bases in frame from base 1. A distance of 13 bases separates the germline ends of V and J, which lose 4 bases and 3 bases respectively. This receptor chain uses TRBV11-2 and TRBJ2-7, with TRBD1 as a weak D call on 6 bases. This sequence originates from a human donor with glioblastoma. The sample was blood, taken after dendritic cell vaccination. The CDR3 amino acid sequence is: CASSSMDRRYEQYF. The nucleotide sequence is TGTGCCAGCAGCTCGATGGACAGACGCTACGAGCAGTACTTC.